This TCR beta chain was sequenced for a study of low-dose radiotherapy and immunotherapy resistance in tumors. The wider study: Cohort 1 was treated with 0.5 Gy per fraction at 2-week intervals, amounting to 6.5 Gy overall. Every two weeks, one day ahead of radiation and immunotherapy, cyclophosphamide 200 mg/m2 was given (intravenously).

Gene-specific TRAV and TRBV primers were used for first-strand cDNA, covering alpha and beta chains. The PCR that amplified TCRs ran for about 18 cycles, relying on a constant-region primer and a V-primer adapter. In TCRdb, the reads were re-called with MiXCR into one record per CDR3 protein. This repertoire shows about 97,000 distinct CDR3 sequences, under 25% found once; its top ten account for approximately 4%. This clonotype was seen repeatedly, ten times or more. CDR1 is KGHSH, CDR2 LQKENI, per germline. CDR3 length: 17 amino acids. The V end was cut by 1 base, the J end by 0 bases, with 13 bases between. Sample time point: after trial treatment. Treatment denoted: LDRT plus nivolumab, ipilimumab, low-dose cyclophosphamide and aspirin (RACIN trial). As their treatment, donors received nivolumab, ipilimumab, aspirin, low-dose cyclophosphamide and low-dose radiotherapy.

The chain carries TRBV18 and TRBJ2-1, with D unclear. The sequences come from PBMCs, collected after low-dose radiotherapy plus immunotherapy. The TCR was taken from a male donor with prostate cancer. The CDR3 nucleotides are TGTGCCAGCTCACCACGGACGACTGGAAGCTCCTACAATGAGCAGTTCTTC. This gives the protein CASSPRTTGSSYNEQFF.